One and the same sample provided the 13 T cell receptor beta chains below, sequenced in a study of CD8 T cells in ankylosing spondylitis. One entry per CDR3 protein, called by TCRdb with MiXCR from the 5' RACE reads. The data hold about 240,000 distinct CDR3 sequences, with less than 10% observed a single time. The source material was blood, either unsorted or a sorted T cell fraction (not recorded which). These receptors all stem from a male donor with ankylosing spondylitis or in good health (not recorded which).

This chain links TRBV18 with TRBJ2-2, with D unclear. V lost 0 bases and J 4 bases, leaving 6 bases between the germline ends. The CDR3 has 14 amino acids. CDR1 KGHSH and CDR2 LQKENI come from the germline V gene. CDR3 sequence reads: CASSPPGATGELFF. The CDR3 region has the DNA TGTGCCAGCTCACCACCGGGTGCCACCGGGGAGCTGTTTTTT.

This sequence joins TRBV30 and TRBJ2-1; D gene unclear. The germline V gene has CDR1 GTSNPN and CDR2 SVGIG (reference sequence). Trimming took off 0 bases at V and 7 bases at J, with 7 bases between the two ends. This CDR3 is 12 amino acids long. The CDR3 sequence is CAWSVQTNEQFF. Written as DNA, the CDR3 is TGTGCCTGGAGTGTACAGACTAATGAGCAGTTCTTC.

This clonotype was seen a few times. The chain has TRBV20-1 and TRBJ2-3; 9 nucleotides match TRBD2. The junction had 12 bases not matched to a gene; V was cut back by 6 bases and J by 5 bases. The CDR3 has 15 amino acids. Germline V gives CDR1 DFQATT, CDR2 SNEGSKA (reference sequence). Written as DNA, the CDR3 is TGCAGTGCCTGGCCCCTAGCGGGGTTCGTAGATACGCAGTATTTT. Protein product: CSAWPLAGFVDTQYF.

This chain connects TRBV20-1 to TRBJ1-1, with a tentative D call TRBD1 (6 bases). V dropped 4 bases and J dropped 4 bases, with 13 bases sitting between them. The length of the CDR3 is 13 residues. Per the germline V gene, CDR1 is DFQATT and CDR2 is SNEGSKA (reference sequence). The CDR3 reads CSANQGWSTEAFF. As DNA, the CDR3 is TGCAGTGCTAATCAGGGGTGGAGCACTGAAGCTTTCTTT.

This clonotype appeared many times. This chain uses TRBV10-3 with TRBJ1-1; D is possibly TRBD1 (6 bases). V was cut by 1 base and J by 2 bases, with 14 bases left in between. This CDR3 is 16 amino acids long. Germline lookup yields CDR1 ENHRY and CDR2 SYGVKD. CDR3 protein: CAISEFLQGTNTEAFF. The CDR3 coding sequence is TGTGCCATCAGTGAGTTCCTCCAGGGGACTAACACTGAAGCTTTCTTT.

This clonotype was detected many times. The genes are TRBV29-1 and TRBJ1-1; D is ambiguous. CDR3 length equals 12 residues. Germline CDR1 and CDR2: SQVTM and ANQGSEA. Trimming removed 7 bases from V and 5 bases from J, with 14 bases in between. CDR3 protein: CSAYTLETEAFF. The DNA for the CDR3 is TGCAGCGCTTACACTCTGGAGACTGAAGCTTTCTTT. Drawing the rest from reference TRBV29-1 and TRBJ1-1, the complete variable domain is SAVISQKPSRDICQRGTSLTIQCQVDSQVTMMFWYRQQPGQSLTLIATANQGSEATYESGFVIDKFPISRPNLTFSTLTVSNMSPEDSSIYLCSAYTLETEAFFGQGTRLTVV.

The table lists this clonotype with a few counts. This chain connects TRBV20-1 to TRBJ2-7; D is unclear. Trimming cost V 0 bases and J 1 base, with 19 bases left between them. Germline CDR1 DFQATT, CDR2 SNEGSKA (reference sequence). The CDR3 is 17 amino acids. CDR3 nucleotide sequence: TGCAGTGCTAGAGATTCGCTCTCGGGCTCCAAGTCCTACGAGCAGTACTTC. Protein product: CSARDSLSGSKSYEQYF.

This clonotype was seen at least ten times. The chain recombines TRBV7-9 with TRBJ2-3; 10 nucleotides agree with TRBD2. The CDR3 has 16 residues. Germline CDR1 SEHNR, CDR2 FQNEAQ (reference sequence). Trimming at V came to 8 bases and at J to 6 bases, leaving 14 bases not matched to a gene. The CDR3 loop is CASCNQSGGAIDTQYF. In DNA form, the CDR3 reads TGTGCCAGCTGCAATCAAAGCGGGGGGGCCATTGATACGCAGTATTTT.

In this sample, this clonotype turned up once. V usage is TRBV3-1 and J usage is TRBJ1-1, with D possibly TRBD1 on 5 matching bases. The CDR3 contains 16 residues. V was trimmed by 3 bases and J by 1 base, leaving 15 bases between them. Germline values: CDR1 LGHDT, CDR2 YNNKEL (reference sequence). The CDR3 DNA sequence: TGTGCCAGCAGCCATCAGCAGGGTGTAAGGAACACTGAAGCTTTCTTT. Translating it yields CASSHQQGVRNTEAFF.

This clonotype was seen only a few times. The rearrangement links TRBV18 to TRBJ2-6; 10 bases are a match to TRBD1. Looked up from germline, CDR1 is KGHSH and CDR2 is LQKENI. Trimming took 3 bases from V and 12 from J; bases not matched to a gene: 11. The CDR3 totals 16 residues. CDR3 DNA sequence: TGTGCCAGCTCACCCCGGGACAGGGGAGGTTTCCGCGTCCTGACTTTC. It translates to CASSPRDRGGFRVLTF.

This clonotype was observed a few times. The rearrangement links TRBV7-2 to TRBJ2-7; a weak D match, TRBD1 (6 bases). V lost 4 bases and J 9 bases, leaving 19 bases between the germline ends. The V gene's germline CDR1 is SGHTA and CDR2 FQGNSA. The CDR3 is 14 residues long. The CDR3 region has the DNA TGTGCCAGCAGCTCCCTCGGGACACCGGTAGGGCAGTACTTC. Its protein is CASSSLGTPVGQYF.

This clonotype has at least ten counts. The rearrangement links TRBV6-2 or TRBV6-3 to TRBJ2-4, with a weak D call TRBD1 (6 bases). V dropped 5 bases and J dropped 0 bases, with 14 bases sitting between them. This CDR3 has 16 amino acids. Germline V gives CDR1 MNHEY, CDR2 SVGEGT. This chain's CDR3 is CASSTPDRLAKNIQYF. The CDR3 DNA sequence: TGTGCCAGCAGTACCCCGGACAGATTAGCCAAAAACATTCAGTACTTC.

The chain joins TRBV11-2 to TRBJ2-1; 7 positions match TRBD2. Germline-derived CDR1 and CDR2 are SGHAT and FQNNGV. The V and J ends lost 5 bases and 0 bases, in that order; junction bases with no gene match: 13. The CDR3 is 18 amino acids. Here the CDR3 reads CASSAHLGGTYSYNEQFF. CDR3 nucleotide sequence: TGTGCCAGCAGCGCACACCTGGGGGGGACCTACTCCTACAATGAGCAGTTCTTC. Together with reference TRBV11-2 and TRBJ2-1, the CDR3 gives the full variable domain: EAGVAQSPRYKIIEKRQSVAFWCNPISGHATLYWYQQILGQGPKLLIQFQNNGVVDDSQLPKDRFSAERLKGVDSTLKIQPAKLEDSAVYLCASSAHLGGTYSYNEQFFGPGTRLTVL.